These T cell receptor beta chains were read from a single sample in a study of T-cell reconstitution after alpha-beta-depleted transplantation in children. MiXCR, run by TCRdb on the PCR reads, gives a single entry per CDR3 protein. The sample includes 8,600 or so distinct CDR3 sequences, roughly a sixth seen only once; the top ten take 85% to 90%. Sequencing used PBMCs, mostly from graft donor cells, obtained 60 days after TCRalphabeta/CD19-depleted stem cell transplant. All receptors derive from a girl in the first two years of life who had a stem cell transplant for combined immunodeficiency, so the T cells may come from the graft donor. Each CDR3 is given with its conserved first and last residue. The D gene is left open where the match is weak. For some rows the clone size is stated as once, few or many, or as a class when expanded; others skip it.

d_gene	v_gene	j_gene	abundance	CDR3aa	CDR3nt
.	TRBV9	TRBJ2-5	.	CASSVVGWQETQYF	TGTGCCAGCAGCGTAGTGGGCTGGCAAGAGACCCAGTACTTC
TRBD2	TRBV20-1	TRBJ2-3	.	CSAIGLAGADTQYF	TGCAGTGCTATAGGACTAGCGGGGGCAGATACGCAGTATTTT
TRBD2	TRBV6-6	TRBJ2-7	many	CASSPVIPSGNEQYF	TGTGCCAGCAGTCCGGTGATCCCTAGCGGTAACGAGCAGTACTTC
.	TRBV6-2/TRBV6-3	TRBJ2-2	.	CASSYSRGLGELFF	TGTGCCAGCAGTTACTCGAGAGGGCTCGGGGAGCTGTTTTTT
.	TRBV20-1	TRBJ2-1	many	CSASRPGAFNEQFF	TGCAGTGCTAGTCGACCGGGAGCCTTCAATGAGCAGTTCTTC
TRBD2	TRBV20-1	TRBJ2-7	.	CSARRSSGSWAGDEQYF	TGCAGTGCTAGACGCTCTAGCGGGAGTTGGGCTGGCGACGAGCAGTACTTC
TRBD1	TRBV5-1	TRBJ2-3	.	CASSQDRGRTDTQYF	TGCGCCAGCAGCCAGGACAGGGGGCGCACAGATACGCAGTATTTT
.	TRBV7-2	TRBJ1-1	.	CASSLMAVNTEAFF	TGTGCCAGCAGCTTAATGGCGGTGAACACTGAAGCTTTCTTT
TRBD1	TRBV20-1	TRBJ2-7	many	CSARRGQGSSYEQYF	TGCAGTGCTAGAAGGGGACAGGGGAGCTCCTACGAGCAGTACTTC
.	TRBV7-9	TRBJ1-1	many	CASSFGVFQYEAFF	TGTGCCAGCAGTTTCGGGGTTTTCCAGTATGAAGCTTTCTTT
.	TRBV7-8	TRBJ2-3	few	CASSFPTSATQYF	TGTGCCAGCAGCTTTCCGACCTCGGCTACGCAGTATTTT
.	TRBV6-5	TRBJ2-5	.	CASSYAFGYQETQYF	TGCGCAAGCAGCTACGCATTCGGCTACCAAGAGACCCAGTACTTC
TRBD2	TRBV28	TRBJ2-1	many	CASSPGLAGGSYNEQFF	TGTGCCAGCAGTCCTGGACTAGCGGGAGGTTCCTACAATGAGCAGTTCTTC
.	TRBV10-3	TRBJ1-6	few	CAIRGDRTNNSPLHF	TGTGCCATCAGGGGTGACAGGACGAATAATTCACCCCTCCACTTT
.	TRBV20-1	TRBJ2-2	.	CSAIYGGPNTGELFF	TGCAGTGCTATTTATGGCGGGCCGAACACCGGGGAGCTGTTTTTT
.	TRBV5-6	TRBJ1-2	.	CASSLGPGTPNYGYTF	TGTGCCAGCAGCTTGGGTCCAGGGACCCCTAACTATGGCTACACCTTC
.	TRBV28	TRBJ1-2	.	CASSFETWGYTF	TGTGCCAGCAGTTTTGAGACGTGGGGCTACACCTTC
.	TRBV5-1	TRBJ2-7	few	CASSLDLLYEQYF	TGCGCCAGCAGCTTGGATCTCCTCTACGAGCAGTACTTC
.	TRBV4-2	TRBJ2-5	many	CASSQGRGNQGGETQYF	TGTGCCAGCAGCCAAGGACGGGGGAACCAGGGGGGAGAGACCCAGTACTTC
TRBD2	TRBV7-8	TRBJ2-1	.	CASKWGGGGTRSYNEQFF	TGTGCCAGCAAGTGGGGTGGCGGGGGGACCCGCTCCTACAATGAGCAGTTCTTC
.	TRBV7-2	TRBJ2-5	.	CASSIRNRETQYF	TGTGCCAGCAGCATAAGGAACAGGGAGACCCAGTACTTC
.	TRBV12-3/TRBV12-4	TRBJ1-1	.	CASSFDRKNTEAFF	TGTGCCAGCAGTTTTGACAGGAAGAACACTGAAGCTTTCTTT